Here is one T cell receptor beta chain with its context. This clonotype was counted ten times or more. Its recognized antigen is unknown. Base qualities are not recorded, but no much larger clone differs from it by a single base. The library was designed around alpha chains, so this beta chain is a stray read whose abundance carries little weight. The time point label for this specimen denotes: sample taken at primary tumor resection. Samples were obtained from approximately 77 patients with early-stage, untreated non-small cell lung cancer from the lung TRACERx cohort. Without any cell sorting, TCR sequencing was performed on whole RNA extracted either from tumor and nontumor lung tissue or from cryopreserved PBMC samples. Only patients for whom sufficient RNA was available from at least two tumor regions were selected for TCR sequencing. Before being selected, tumor and adjacent nontumor lung specimens were reviewed by a lung pathologist.

The sample comes from a study of spatial heterogeneity in lung cancer (dated by TCRdb to the late 2010s). Study-level background: More beta-chain than alpha-chain transcripts were consistently detected, likely reflecting higher beta-chain transcript abundance. In tumor regions, TCR transcript counts showed a strong correlation with a T cell transcriptional module score derived from matched bulk RNA-seq. In the raw uncorrected reads, each unique combination of TCR and UMI appeared more than ten times on average. In non-small cell lung cancer, the study quantitatively compared TCR alpha and beta repertoires across several tumor regions, matched nontumor lung, and blood. The study linked features of the TCR repertoire to counts of nonsynonymous mutations, which were determined by whole-exome sequencing of tumor tissue. At surgery, 220 tumor regions, approximately 64 matched nontumor lung samples and 56 PBMC samples were TCR-sequenced for both alpha and beta chains. General study outcomes and caveats: A correlation was observed between the number of expanded intratumoral alpha and beta TCRs and the tumor nonsynonymous mutation count. TCR-seq was estimated to cover only approximately 6.3% of tumor T cells for alpha chains and 13% for beta chains. Confirming at a functional level the hypothesis that regional TCRs recognize regional mutations was considered to require additional single-cell paired TCR alpha and beta sequencing. Counts of ubiquitous and regional expanded TCRs correlated with counts of ubiquitous and regional nonsynonymous mutations, respectively.

Deletion took 6 bases off V and 9 bases off J, with a span of 15 bases between the germline ends. CDR1 and CDR2 are drawn from the germline V gene: SNHLY, FYNNEI. From the cysteine up to the phenylalanine, the CDR3 has a length of 13 residues. Left in the record is the CDR3 DNA by itself, 39 bases read in frame from the first base. The library was produced with 5' RACE. Sequencing instrument: NextSeq 500. The TCR library protocol attached a unique molecular identifier to each TCR cDNA molecule to allow correction of PCR and sequencing errors. Concerning the study's data processing: TCR identification, UMI-based error correction and CDR3 extraction were all carried out with Decombinator tools. TCRs above a frequency of 2 per 1,000, corresponding to the top 1% of the tumor frequency distribution, were defined as expanded. Expanded tumor TCRs statistically deemed absent (corrected P<0.05) from at least one tumor region were classed as regional, and all other expanded tumor TCRs were classed as ubiquitous. Rényi diversity was computed with the R vegan package after subsampling each repertoire 100 times to 5,000 TCRs. To build CDR3 similarity networks, amino acid triplet string-kernel similarity was used, and CDR3s were connected when their pairwise similarity was above 0.82. TCRdb applied fastp at Q25 and MiXCR to the public reads, then kept only in-frame beta chains. Merged by CDR3 protein, the rows form single entries marked with the most common genes and DNA. The V and J calls were determined by TCRdb, not by the authors. The sample table shows approximately 18,000 distinct CDR3 sequences, and 5% to 6% are seen once. The top ten clones comprise 10% of the sample.

The clonotype comes from a female donor with early-stage non-small cell lung cancer. The rearranged segments are TRBV2 and TRBJ2-1; the D gene lacks a confident call. Source: lung tumor tissue, taken at surgery. The sequenced DNA is TGTGCCAGCAGCCTAACTTATTTTACTGAGCAGTTCTTC. The translation is CASSLTYFTEQFF.